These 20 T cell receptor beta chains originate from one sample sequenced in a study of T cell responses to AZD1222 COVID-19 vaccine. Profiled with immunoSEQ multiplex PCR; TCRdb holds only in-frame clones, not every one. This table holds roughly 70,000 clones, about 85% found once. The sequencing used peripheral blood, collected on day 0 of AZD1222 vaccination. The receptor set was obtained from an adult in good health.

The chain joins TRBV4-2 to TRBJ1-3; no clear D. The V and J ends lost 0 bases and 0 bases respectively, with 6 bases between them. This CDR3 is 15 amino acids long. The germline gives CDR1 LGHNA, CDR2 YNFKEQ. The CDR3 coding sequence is TGTGCCAGCAGCCAAGAAGCACCCTCTGGAAACACCATATATTTT. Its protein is CASSQEAPSGNTIYF.

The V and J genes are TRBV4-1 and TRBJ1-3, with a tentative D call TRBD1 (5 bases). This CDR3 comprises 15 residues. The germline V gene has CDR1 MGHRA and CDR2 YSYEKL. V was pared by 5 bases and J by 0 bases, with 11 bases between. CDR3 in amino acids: CASSSGTDSGNTIYF. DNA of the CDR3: TGCGCCAGCAGCTCCGGGACGGACTCTGGAAACACCATATATTTT.

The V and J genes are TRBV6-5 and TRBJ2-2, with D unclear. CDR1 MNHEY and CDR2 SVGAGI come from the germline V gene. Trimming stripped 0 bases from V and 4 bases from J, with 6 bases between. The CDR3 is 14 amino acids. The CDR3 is CASSYSGVTGELFF. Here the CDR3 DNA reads TGTGCCAGCAGTTACTCGGGCGTCACCGGGGAGCTGTTTTTT.

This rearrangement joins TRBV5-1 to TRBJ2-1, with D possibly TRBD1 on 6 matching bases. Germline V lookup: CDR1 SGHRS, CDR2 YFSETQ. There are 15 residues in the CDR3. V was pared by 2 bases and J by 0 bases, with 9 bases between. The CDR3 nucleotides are TGCGCCAGCAGCTTCCCCAGGGGCTCCTACAATGAGCAGTTCTTC. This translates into CASSFPRGSYNEQFF.

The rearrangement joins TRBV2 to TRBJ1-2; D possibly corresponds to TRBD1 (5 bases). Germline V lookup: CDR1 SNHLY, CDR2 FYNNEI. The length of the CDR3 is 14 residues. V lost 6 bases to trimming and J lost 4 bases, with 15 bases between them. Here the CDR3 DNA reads TGTGCCAGCAGGGTCTCACAGGTTATCTATGGCTACACCTTC. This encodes CASRVSQVIYGYTF. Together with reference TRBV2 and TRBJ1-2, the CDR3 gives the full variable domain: EPEVTQTPSHQVTQMGQEVILRCVPISNHLYFYWYRQILGQKVEFLVSFYNNEISEKSEIFDDQFSVERPDGSNFTLKIRSTKLEDSAMYFCASRVSQVIYGYTFGSGTRLTVV.

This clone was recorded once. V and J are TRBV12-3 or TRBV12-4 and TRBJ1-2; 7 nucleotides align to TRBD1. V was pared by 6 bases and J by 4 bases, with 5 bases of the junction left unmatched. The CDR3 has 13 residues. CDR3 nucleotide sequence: TGTGCCAGCAGCACCGGGACAGTCTATGGCTACACCTTC. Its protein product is CASSTGTVYGYTF.

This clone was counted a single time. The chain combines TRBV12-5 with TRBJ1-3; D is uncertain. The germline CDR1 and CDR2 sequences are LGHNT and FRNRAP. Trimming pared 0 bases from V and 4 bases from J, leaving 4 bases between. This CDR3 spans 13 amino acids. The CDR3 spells CASGLVPGNTIYF. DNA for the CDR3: TGTGCTAGTGGTTTGGTTCCCGGAAACACCATATATTTT.

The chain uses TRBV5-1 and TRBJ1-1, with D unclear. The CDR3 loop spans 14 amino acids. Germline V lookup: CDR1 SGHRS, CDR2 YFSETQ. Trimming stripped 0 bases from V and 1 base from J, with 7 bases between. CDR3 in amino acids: CASSLGHPNTEAFF. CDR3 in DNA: TGCGCCAGCAGCTTGGGGCACCCGAACACTGAAGCTTTCTTT.

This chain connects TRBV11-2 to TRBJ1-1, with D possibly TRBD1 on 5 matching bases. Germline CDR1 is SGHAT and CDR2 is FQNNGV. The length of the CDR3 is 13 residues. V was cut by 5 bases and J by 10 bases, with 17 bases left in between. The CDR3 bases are TGTGCCAGCAGCCCAGGGCCCTCTATAGGAGCTTTCTTT. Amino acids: CASSPGPSIGAFF.

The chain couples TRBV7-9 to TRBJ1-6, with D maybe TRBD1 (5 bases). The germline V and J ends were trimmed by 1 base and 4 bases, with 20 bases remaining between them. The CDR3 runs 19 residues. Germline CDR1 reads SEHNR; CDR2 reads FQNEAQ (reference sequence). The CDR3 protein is CASSLEESQAELYNSPLHF. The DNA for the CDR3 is TGTGCCAGCAGCTTAGAAGAGTCACAGGCCGAATTATATAATTCACCCCTCCACTTT.

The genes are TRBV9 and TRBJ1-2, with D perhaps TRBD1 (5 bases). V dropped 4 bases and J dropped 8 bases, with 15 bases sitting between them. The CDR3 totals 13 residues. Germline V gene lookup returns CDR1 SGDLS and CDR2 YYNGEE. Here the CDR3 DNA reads TGTGCCAGCAGCCTTACACCCGAGGGGGGCTACACCTTC. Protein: CASSLTPEGGYTF.

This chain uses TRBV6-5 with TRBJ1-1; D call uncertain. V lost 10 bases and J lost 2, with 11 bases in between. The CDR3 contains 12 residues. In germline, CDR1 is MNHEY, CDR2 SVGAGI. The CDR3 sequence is CATSRVNTEAFF. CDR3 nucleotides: TGTGCCACGTCTAGGGTTAACACTGAAGCTTTCTTT.

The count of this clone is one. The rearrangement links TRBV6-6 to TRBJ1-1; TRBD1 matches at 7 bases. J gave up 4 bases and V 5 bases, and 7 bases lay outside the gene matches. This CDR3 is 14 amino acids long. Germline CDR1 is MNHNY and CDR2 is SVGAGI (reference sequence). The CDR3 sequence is CASSPGGEATEAFF. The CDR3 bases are TGTGCCAGCAGTCCAGGGGGAGAGGCCACTGAAGCTTTCTTT.

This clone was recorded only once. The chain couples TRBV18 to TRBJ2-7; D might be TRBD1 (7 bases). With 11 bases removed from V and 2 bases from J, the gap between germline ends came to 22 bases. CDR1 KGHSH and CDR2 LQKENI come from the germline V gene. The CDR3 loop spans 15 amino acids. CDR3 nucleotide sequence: TGTGCCTCCCATAGGGTGCGGGACAGACCCTACGAGCAGTACTTC. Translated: CASHRVRDRPYEQYF. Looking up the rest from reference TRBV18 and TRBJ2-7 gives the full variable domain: NAGVMQNPRHLVRRRGQEARLRCSPMKGHSHVYWYRQLPEEGLKFMVYLQKENIIDESGMPKERFSAEFPKEGPSILRIQQVVRGDSAAYFCASHRVRDRPYEQYFGPGTRLTVT.

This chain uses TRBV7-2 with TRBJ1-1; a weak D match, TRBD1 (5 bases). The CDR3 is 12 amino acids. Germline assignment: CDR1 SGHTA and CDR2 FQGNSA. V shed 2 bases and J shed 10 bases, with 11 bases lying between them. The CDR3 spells CASSLIFQGAFF. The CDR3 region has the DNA TGTGCCAGCAGCTTAATTTTCCAGGGAGCTTTCTTT.

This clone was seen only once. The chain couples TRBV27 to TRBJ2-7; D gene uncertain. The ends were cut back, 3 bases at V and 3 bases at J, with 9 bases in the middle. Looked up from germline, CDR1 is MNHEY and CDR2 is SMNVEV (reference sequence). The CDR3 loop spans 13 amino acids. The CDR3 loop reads CASSFLGSYEQYF. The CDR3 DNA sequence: TGTGCCAGCAGTTTTTTGGGAAGCTACGAGCAGTACTTC.

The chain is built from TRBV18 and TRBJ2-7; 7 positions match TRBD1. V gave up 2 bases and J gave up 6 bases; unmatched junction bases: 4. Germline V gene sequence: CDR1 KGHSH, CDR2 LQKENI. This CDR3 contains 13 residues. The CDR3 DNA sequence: TGTGCCAGCTCACCAGTAGGGGACAGCGAGCAGTACTTC. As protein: CASSPVGDSEQYF.

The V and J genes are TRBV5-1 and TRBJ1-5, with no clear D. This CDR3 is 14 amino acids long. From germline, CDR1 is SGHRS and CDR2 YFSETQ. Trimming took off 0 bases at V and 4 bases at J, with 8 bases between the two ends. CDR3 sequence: CASSLGAENQPQHF. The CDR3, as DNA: TGCGCCAGCAGCTTGGGTGCTGAGAATCAGCCCCAGCATTTT.

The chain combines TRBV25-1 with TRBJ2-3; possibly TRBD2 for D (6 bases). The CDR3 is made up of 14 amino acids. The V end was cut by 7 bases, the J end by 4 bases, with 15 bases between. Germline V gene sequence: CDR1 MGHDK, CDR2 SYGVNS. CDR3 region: CASNQIGGPDTQYF. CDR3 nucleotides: TGTGCCAGCAATCAAATCGGAGGGCCAGATACGCAGTATTTT.

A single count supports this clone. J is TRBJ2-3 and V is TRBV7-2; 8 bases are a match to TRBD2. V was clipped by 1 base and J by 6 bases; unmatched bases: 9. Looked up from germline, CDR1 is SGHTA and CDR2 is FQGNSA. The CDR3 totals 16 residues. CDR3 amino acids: CASSLVPGGPSDTQYF. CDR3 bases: TGTGCCAGCAGCTTAGTCCCGGGGGGGCCCTCGGATACGCAGTATTTT.